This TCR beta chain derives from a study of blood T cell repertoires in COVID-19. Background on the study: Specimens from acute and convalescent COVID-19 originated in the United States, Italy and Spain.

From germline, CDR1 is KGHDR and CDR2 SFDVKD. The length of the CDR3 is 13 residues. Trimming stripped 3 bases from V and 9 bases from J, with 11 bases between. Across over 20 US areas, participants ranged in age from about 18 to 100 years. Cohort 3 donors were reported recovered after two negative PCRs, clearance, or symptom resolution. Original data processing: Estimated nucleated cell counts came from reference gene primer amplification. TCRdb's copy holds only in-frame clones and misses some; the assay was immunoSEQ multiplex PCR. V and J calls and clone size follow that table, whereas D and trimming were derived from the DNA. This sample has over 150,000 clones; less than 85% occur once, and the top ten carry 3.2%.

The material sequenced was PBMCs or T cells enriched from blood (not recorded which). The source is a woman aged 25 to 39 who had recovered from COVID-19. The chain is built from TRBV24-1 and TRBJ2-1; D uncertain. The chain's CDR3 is CATSDDAGLEQFF. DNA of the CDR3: TGTGCCACCAGTGATGACGCTGGGCTTGAGCAGTTCTTC.